Given below is one T cell receptor beta chain in context. There is no known antigen for this receptor. No base quality information exists; no much larger clone differs at one position. The sample comes from a study of T-cell reconstitution after alpha-beta-depleted transplantation in children (dated by TCRdb to about 2016). About the investigation overall: Using TCR repertoire profiling, the study quantitatively followed how T-cell immune reconstitution unfolded in children after TCRalphabeta/CD19-depleted allogeneic hematopoietic cell transplantation.

The germline V gene (reference sequence) gives CDR1 as WNHNN and CDR2 as SYGVQD. The CDR3, cysteine through phenylalanine, is 15 amino acids long. Only the CDR3 portion is preserved as DNA: 45 bases, with reading frame beginning at the first base. Relative to germline, V is missing 9 bases and J is missing 8 bases, with 10 bases of the junction outside any gene match. Libraries were constructed by PCR. TCRdb records Illumina HiSeq 2500 as the sequencer. TCR library preparation used molecular barcoding, with unique molecular identifiers applied to normalize quantification of the TCRbeta repertoire. TCRdb reran the public reads through fastp at Q25 and MiXCR, keeping productive beta chains. CDR3 protein duplicates are merged, each entry listing the most common genes and DNA. The sample has about 540,000 distinct CDR3 sequences on record, about 16% of them singletons. Over 3% of the sample is in the top ten clones.

This sequence was found in a human donor who donated a stem cell graft to a child with acute lymphoblastic leukemia. The chain was built from TRBV10-1 and TRBJ2-1; 13 bases in the middle match TRBD2. Source: PBMCs from the stem cell graft donor, taken from the stem cell graft. DNA sequence: TGCGCCAGTTCCCGGACTAGCGGGAGAAGGGATGAGCAGTTCTTC. It is translated as CASSRTSGRRDEQFF.